The 22 T cell receptor beta chains listed next were all sequenced from one sample in a study of blood T cell repertoires in COVID-19. Sequencing used immunoSEQ multiplex PCR; TCRdb keeps in-frame clones, though not all of them. This table has approximately 260,000 clones, nearly 90% appearing once. Sequencing used peripheral blood. Source of these receptors: a woman aged 40-49 years who had recovered from COVID-19.

The V gene is TRBV2, the J gene TRBJ2-2; maybe TRBD1 (6 bases). The germline V gene encodes CDR1 SNHLY and CDR2 FYNNEI. The CDR3 contains 14 residues. Trimming pared 6 bases from V and 4 bases from J, leaving 12 bases between. Written as DNA, the CDR3 is TGTGCCAGCAGAGATGACAGGCCCACCGGGGAGCTGTTTTTT. Protein product: CASRDDRPTGELFF.

This rearrangement joins TRBV4-2 to TRBJ1-1, with TRBD1 identical over 7 bases. J was trimmed by 6 bases and V by 4 bases; bases with no gene match: 8. Germline values: CDR1 LGHNA, CDR2 YNFKEQ. This CDR3 spans 14 amino acids. Written as DNA, the CDR3 is TGTGCCAGCAGCCCCCGGCCCAGGGGGTCTGAAGCTTTCTTT. This sequence encodes CASSPRPRGSEAFF.

This chain joins TRBV6-6 and TRBJ2-2; 8 nucleotides match TRBD1. The junction had 4 bases not matched to a gene; V was cut back by 8 bases and J by 8 bases. There are 12 residues in the CDR3. CDR1 MNHNY and CDR2 SVGAGI come from the germline V gene (reference sequence). CDR3 in DNA: TGTGCCAGCCAGGGGGCGGTGGGGGAGCTGTTTTTT. Amino acid sequence: CASQGAVGELFF.

A few counts support this clone. The chain joins TRBV3-1 (or the pseudogene TRBV3-2) to TRBJ1-1, with 9 nucleotides matching TRBD1. CDR1 LGHDT and CDR2 YNNKEL come from the germline V gene (reference sequence). The CDR3 consists of 13 residues. V was pared by 0 bases and J by 10 bases, with 3 bases of the junction left unmatched. CDR3 coding DNA: TGTGCCAGCAGCCAAGATGACAGGGGGTCAGCTTTCTTT. This gives the protein CASSQDDRGSAFF.

The V gene is TRBV9, the J gene TRBJ2-1, with TRBD2 matching over 8 bases. With 4 bases clipped from V and 2 bases from J, the junction kept 5 bases outside the gene matches. Per germline, CDR1 SGDLS and CDR2 YYNGEE. The CDR3 consists of 15 residues. CDR3 sequence (DNA): TGTGCCAGCAGCTTTAGCGGGACCCCCTACAATGAGCAGTTCTTC. Protein: CASSFSGTPYNEQFF.

This clone was seen once. This chain connects TRBV10-2 to TRBJ1-6; D perhaps matches TRBD1 (5 bases). Germline values: CDR1 WSHSY, CDR2 SAAADI. Trimming removed 4 bases at V and 6 bases at J, with 10 bases between. The CDR3 covers 14 residues. The CDR3 bases are TGCGCCAGCAGTGCGCAGGGAGGTAATTCACCCCTCCACTTT. Its translation is CASSAQGGNSPLHF.

The chain links TRBV2 to TRBJ1-1; 9 bases are shared with TRBD1. Germline V gives CDR1 SNHLY, CDR2 FYNNEI. V lost 10 bases to trimming and J lost 4 bases; unmatched junction nucleotides: 7. The CDR3 is 13 amino acids. CDR3 nucleotides: TGTGCCACACGGGACAGGGAAACCACTGAAGCTTTCTTT. Its translation: CATRDRETTEAFF.

The rearrangement uses TRBV5-4 and TRBJ2-7; 10 bases line up with TRBD1. Unmatched junction bases numbered 15, after V lost 3 bases and J lost 9 bases. CDR1 is SGHNT, CDR2 YYREEE, per germline (reference sequence). The CDR3 runs 16 residues. The CDR3 loop reads CASSSWDRGSFAGQYF. DNA of the CDR3: TGTGCCAGCAGCTCCTGGGACAGGGGTTCTTTTGCGGGGCAGTACTTC.

V usage is TRBV5-1 and J usage is TRBJ2-1; 9 nucleotides match TRBD2. The V gene end was trimmed by 2 bases and the J gene end by 2 bases; junction bases not matched to a gene: 2. The CDR3 is made up of 15 amino acids. Germline CDR1 reads SGHRS; CDR2 reads YFSETQ. This chain's CDR3 is CASSFGGGAYNEQFF. CDR3 bases: TGCGCCAGCAGCTTTGGCGGGGGGGCCTACAATGAGCAGTTCTTC.

This sequence joins TRBV7-9 and TRBJ2-2; TRBD1 matches at 10 bases. V was clipped by 5 bases and J by 7 bases; unmatched bases: 7. CDR1 and CDR2 from the germline V gene are SEHNR and FQNEAQ (reference sequence). CDR3 length: 15 amino acids. The CDR3 protein is CASSVGTGVGGELFF. The CDR3 nucleotides read TGTGCCAGCAGCGTAGGGACAGGGGTCGGCGGGGAGCTGTTTTTT.

The rearrangement links TRBV29-1 to TRBJ2-2, with TRBD1 matching over 11 bases. From germline, CDR1 is SQVTM and CDR2 ANQGSEA. This CDR3 has 14 residues. Trimming removed 6 bases from V and 5 bases from J; junction bases left unmatched: 5. CDR3 sequence (DNA): TGCAGCGTGAGCGGACAGGGGGCAACCGGGGAGCTGTTTTTT. Residues: CSVSGQGATGELFF.

V is TRBV9 and J is TRBJ2-2; the D is unclear. With 0 bases removed from V and 1 base from J, the gap between germline ends came to 4 bases. The length of the CDR3 is 14 residues. Germline lookup yields CDR1 SGDLS and CDR2 YYNGEE. The CDR3 bases are TGTGCCAGCAGCGTAGACGGGAACACCGGGGAGCTGTTTTTT. Protein sequence: CASSVDGNTGELFF.

The rearrangement links TRBV18 to TRBJ2-7; 9 bases agree with TRBD1. This CDR3 comprises 15 residues. The V gene's germline CDR1 is KGHSH and CDR2 LQKENI. V lost 3 bases and J lost 4; bases outside the gene matches: 7. The CDR3, as DNA: TGTGCCAGCTCACCCCCGGCCGGGACAGGGTACGAGCAGTACTTC. This codes for CASSPPAGTGYEQYF.

Here the CDR3 reads CASSPGLAGGRETQYF. The CDR3 DNA reads as TGTGCCAGCAGCCCGGGACTAGCGGGGGGGCGGGAGACCCAGTACTTC. The gene calls are TRBV28 and TRBJ2-5, with 16 bases matching TRBD2. V gave up 6 bases and J gave up 5 bases; unmatched junction bases: 6. Germline V gene data show CDR1 as MDHEN and CDR2 as SYDVKM. The CDR3 runs 16 residues.

The chain links TRBV6-2 or TRBV6-3 to TRBJ1-2; D uncertain. V lost 0 bases and J 8 bases, leaving 13 bases between the germline ends. Germline loops: CDR1 MNHEY, CDR2 SVGEGT. This CDR3 comprises 14 residues. The chain's CDR3 is CASSYSNQRGGYTF. The DNA of the CDR3 is TGTGCCAGCAGTTACTCGAATCAGCGGGGAGGCTACACCTTC.

The chain links TRBV11-2 to TRBJ2-5; no firm D call. V lost 2 bases to trimming and J lost 5 bases, with 3 bases between them. The CDR3 consists of 11 residues. Germline CDR1 and CDR2: SGHAT and FQNNGV. The CDR3 sequence is CASSLSETQYF. In DNA form, the CDR3 reads TGTGCCAGCAGCTTATCGGAGACCCAGTACTTC.

The rearrangement uses TRBV3-1 (or the pseudogene TRBV3-2) and TRBJ1-1, with 8 bases matching TRBD1. This CDR3 comprises 14 residues. Germline CDR1 LGHDT, CDR2 YNNKEL (reference sequence). V shed 2 bases and J 7 bases; nucleotides not matched to a gene: 6. In DNA form, the CDR3 reads TGTGCCAGCAGCCAAAACAGGGGGGACCGTGAAGCTTTCTTT. As protein: CASSQNRGDREAFF.

This clone was detected only once. V is TRBV18 and J is TRBJ2-6; 11 bases match TRBD1. The V gene end was trimmed by 5 bases and the J gene end by 0 bases; junction bases not matched to a gene: 6. Germline CDR1 KGHSH, CDR2 LQKENI. The CDR3 has 18 amino acids. CDR3 region: CASSRPGTGGSGANVLTF. CDR3 nucleotides: TGTGCCAGCTCAAGACCCGGGACAGGGGGCTCTGGGGCCAACGTCCTGACTTTC.

This chain uses TRBV6-5 with TRBJ1-2; D uncertain. This CDR3 region has 13 residues. The V gene's germline CDR1 is MNHEY and CDR2 SVGAGI. V was clipped by 4 bases and J by 5 bases, with 11 bases between them. For the CDR3, the DNA is TGTGCCAGCAGTTTTGGGAGGGATTATGGCTACACCTTC. It translates to CASSFGRDYGYTF.

The chain joins TRBV18 to TRBJ2-3; TRBD2 might be the D (6 bases). The V and J ends lost 5 bases and 0 bases respectively, with 9 bases between them. CDR1 and CDR2 from the germline V gene are KGHSH and LQKENI. The CDR3 spans 14 residues. DNA for the CDR3: TGTGCCAGCTCAAGTGGGACTAGCACAGATACGCAGTATTTT. It is translated as CASSSGTSTDTQYF.

V and J are TRBV5-6 and TRBJ2-7, with 7 bases matching TRBD1. Germline V lookup: CDR1 SGHDT, CDR2 YYEEEE. The J segment lost 3 bases and the V segment lost 2 bases, leaving 5 bases of the junction unmatched. This CDR3 is 14 amino acids long. The CDR3 loop is CASSLTGASYEQYF. CDR3 sequence (DNA): TGTGCCAGCAGCTTAACAGGGGCTAGCTACGAGCAGTACTTC.

The V call is TRBV2, the J call TRBJ1-5; TRBD1 is a possible D gene (6 bases). V was pared by 4 bases and J by 6 bases, with 13 bases between. Germline values: CDR1 SNHLY, CDR2 FYNNEI. The CDR3 contains 14 residues. This CDR3 is CASSVLGAGQPQHF. The CDR3 DNA is TGTGCCAGCAGTGTGTTGGGGGCTGGTCAGCCCCAGCATTTT. Together with reference TRBV2 and TRBJ1-5, the CDR3 gives the full variable domain: EPEVTQTPSHQVTQMGQEVILRCVPISNHLYFYWYRQILGQKVEFLVSFYNNEISEKSEIFDDQFSVERPDGSNFTLKIRSTKLEDSAMYFCASSVLGAGQPQHFGDGTRLSIL.